Each of the 7 T cell receptor beta chains below was sequenced from the same sample in a study of blood T cell repertoires in COVID-19. Assay: immunoSEQ multiplex PCR; the TCRdb copy retains only in-frame clones and omits some. The sample includes more than 100,000 clones, approximately 84% seen only once; the top ten take about 1.5%. Sequencing used peripheral blood. The receptors originated from a man between 60 and 75 years old with acute or convalescent COVID-19.

This chain joins TRBV5-1 and TRBJ1-1; D unresolved. The ends were cut back, 5 bases at V and 2 bases at J, with 10 bases in the middle. CDR3 size: 13 residues. Per the germline V gene, CDR1 is SGHRS and CDR2 is YFSETQ. CDR3 sequence: CASSEGTNTEAFF. The CDR3 DNA is TGCGCCAGCAGTGAGGGTACAAACACTGAAGCTTTCTTT. The variable domain in full, completed from reference TRBV5-1 and TRBJ1-1, reads KAGVTQTPRYLIKTRGQQVTLSCSPISGHRSVSWYQQTPGQGLQFLFEYFSETQRNKGNFPGRFSGRQFSNSRSEMNVSTLELGDSALYLCASSEGTNTEAFFGQGTRLTVV.

A note on this clone: This specimen includes other DNA sequences encoding the same CDR3. The chain carries TRBV29-1 and TRBJ1-1, with TRBD1 identical over 7 bases. Per germline, CDR1 SQVTM and CDR2 ANQGSEA. This CDR3 has 12 residues. V shed 7 bases, J shed 2 bases, and the junction held 4 bases outside the gene matches. The CDR3 is CSGGQRNTEAFF. CDR3 coding DNA: TGCAGCGGGGGACAGAGAAACACTGAAGCTTTCTTT.

The chain couples TRBV10-3 to TRBJ1-1; D is ambiguous. Germline CDR1 reads ENHRY; CDR2 reads SYGVKD. This CDR3 region has 11 residues. Trimming shortened V by 8 bases and J by 11 bases, and 15 bases separated the two germline ends. The CDR3 here is CAIVEGESAFF. The CDR3 DNA follows: TGTGCCATCGTTGAGGGTGAGTCGGCTTTCTTT.

The chain has TRBV3-1 (or the pseudogene TRBV3-2) and TRBJ2-5; 7 nucleotides match TRBD1. J was trimmed by 5 bases and V by 0 bases; bases with no gene match: 3. CDR1 and CDR2 from the germline V gene are LGHDT and YNNKEL (reference sequence). The CDR3 totals 14 residues. In DNA form, the CDR3 reads TGTGCCAGCAGCCAAGAGTACAGGGGCGAGACCCAGTACTTC. It translates to CASSQEYRGETQYF.

The CDR3 spells CASSQQGRWTPLHF. Written as DNA, the CDR3 is TGTGCCAGCAGCCAACAGGGGCGTTGGACACCCCTCCACTTT. This chain uses TRBV5-6 with TRBJ1-6; TRBD1 aligns across 7 bases. Germline-derived CDR1 and CDR2 are SGHDT and YYEEEE. The CDR3 extends over 14 amino acids. J gave up 11 bases and V 4 bases, and 9 bases lay outside the gene matches.

The chain carries TRBV10-3 and TRBJ1-2, with 7 bases matching TRBD1. Per germline, CDR1 ENHRY and CDR2 SYGVKD. V lost 0 bases, J lost 8 bases, and 3 bases stayed unmatched. CDR3 length: 13 amino acids. CDR3 residues: CAISESAGGGYTF. The CDR3 nucleotides are TGTGCCATCAGTGAGTCAGCAGGGGGAGGCTACACCTTC.

For this clone: Other DNA sequences in this sample translate to the same CDR3. The chain has TRBV6-4 and TRBJ2-6; no clear D gene. V lost 4 bases, J lost 0 bases, and 4 bases lay in between. Per germline, CDR1 MRHNA and CDR2 SNTAGT. This CDR3 has 14 amino acids. The CDR3 loop reads CASSVDSGANVLTF. CDR3 coding DNA: TGTGCCAGCAGTGTAGACTCTGGGGCCAACGTCCTGACTTTC.